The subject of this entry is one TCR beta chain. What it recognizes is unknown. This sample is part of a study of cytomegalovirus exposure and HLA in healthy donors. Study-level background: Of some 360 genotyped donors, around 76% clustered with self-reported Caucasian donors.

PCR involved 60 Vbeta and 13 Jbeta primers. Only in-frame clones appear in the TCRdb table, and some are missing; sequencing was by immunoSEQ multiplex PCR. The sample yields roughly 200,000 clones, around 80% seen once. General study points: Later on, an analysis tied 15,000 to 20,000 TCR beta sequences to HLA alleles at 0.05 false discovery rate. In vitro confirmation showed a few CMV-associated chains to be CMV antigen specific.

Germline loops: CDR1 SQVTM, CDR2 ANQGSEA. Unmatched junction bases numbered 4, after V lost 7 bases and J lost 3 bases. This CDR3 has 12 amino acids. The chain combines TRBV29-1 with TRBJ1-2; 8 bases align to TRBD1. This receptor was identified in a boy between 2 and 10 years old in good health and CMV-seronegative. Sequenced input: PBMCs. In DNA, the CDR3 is TGCAGCGCTGAGGGACAGGACTATGGCTACACCTTC. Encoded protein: CSAEGQDYGYTF. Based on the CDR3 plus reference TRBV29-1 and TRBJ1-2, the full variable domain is SAVISQKPSRDICQRGTSLTIQCQVDSQVTMMFWYRQQPGQSLTLIATANQGSEATYESGFVIDKFPISRPNLTFSTLTVSNMSPEDSSIYLCSAEGQDYGYTFGSGTRLTVV.